A single count supports the clone carrying this T cell receptor (beta chain). This entry is derived from a study of blood T cell repertoires in COVID-19. Overall study context: Material from acute and convalescent COVID-19 was sourced from the United States, Italy and Spain.

Authors' methods: Estimation of nucleated cell counts relied on the amplification of reference gene primers. The assay was immunoSEQ multiplex PCR, and TCRdb's table has in-frame clones only and misses some. V and J calls and clone size are as listed in that table; D and trimming were resolved from the DNA. The data show a few hundred thousand clones, around 87% seen once. The CDR3 totals 15 residues. Germline loops: CDR1 MNHNY, CDR2 SVGAGI (reference sequence). Trimming at V came to 2 bases and at J to 6 bases, leaving 4 bases not matched to a gene. Grouping used clinical history reported by participants in a survey and questionnaire.

This chain joins TRBV6-6 and TRBJ1-4; 9 bases align to TRBD1. The sequence came from a woman in her 40s who had recovered from COVID-19. The sequenced material came from PBMCs or T cells enriched from blood (not recorded which). The CDR3 DNA reads TGTGCCAGCAGTTACCCCCGGACAGGGGATGAAAAACTGTTTTTT. Translating it yields CASSYPRTGDEKLFF.